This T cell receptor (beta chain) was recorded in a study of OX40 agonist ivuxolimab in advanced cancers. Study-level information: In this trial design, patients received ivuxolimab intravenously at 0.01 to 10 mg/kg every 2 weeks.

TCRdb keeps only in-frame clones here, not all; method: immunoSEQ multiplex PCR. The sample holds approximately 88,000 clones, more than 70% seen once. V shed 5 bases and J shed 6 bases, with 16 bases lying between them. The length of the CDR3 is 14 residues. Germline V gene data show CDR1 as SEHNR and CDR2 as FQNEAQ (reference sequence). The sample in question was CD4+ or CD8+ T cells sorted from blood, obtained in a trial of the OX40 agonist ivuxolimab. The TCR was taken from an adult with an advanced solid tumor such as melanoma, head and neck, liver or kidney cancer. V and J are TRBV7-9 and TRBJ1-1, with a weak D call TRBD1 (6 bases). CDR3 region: CASSPGQNNPEAFF. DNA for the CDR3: TGTGCCAGCAGCCCAGGACAGAATAATCCTGAAGCTTTCTTT.